This TCR beta chain was sequenced during a study of blood T cell repertoires in COVID-19. Across the whole study: Sources were T cells, B-cell-depleted T cells, or PBMCs; the material itself was cDNA or gDNA.

This table comes from immunoSEQ multiplex PCR, and its TCRdb copy is limited to in-frame clones, with some not included. The data hold a few hundred thousand clones, with 80% to 90% observed a single time. This CDR3 is 12 amino acids long. V lost 5 bases and J 8 bases, leaving 12 bases between the germline ends. Germline-derived CDR1 and CDR2 are SEHNR and FQNEAQ (reference sequence). This chain links TRBV7-9 with TRBJ1-1; D unresolved. The TCR originated in a middle-aged man with acute or convalescent COVID-19. Sequencing used peripheral blood. Here the CDR3 reads CASSTGREEAFF. CDR3 nucleotide sequence: TGTGCCAGCAGCACCGGGAGGGAAGAAGCTTTCTTT. Full variable domain (remainder filled in from reference TRBV7-9 and TRBJ1-1): DTGVSQNPRHKITKRGQNVTFRCDPISEHNRLYWYRQTLGQGPEFLTYFQNEAQLEKSRLLSDRFSAERPKGSFSTLEIQRTEQGDSAMYLCASSTGREEAFFGQGTRLTVV.